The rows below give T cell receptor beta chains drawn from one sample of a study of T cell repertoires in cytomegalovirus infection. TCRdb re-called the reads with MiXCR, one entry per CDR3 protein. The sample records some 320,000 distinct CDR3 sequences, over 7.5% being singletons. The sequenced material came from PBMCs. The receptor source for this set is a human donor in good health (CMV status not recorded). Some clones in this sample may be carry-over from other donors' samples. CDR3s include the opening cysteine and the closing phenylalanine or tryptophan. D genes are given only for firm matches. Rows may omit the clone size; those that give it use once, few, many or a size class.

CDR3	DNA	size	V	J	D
CASSLAGLYGYTF	TGTGCCAGCAGCTTAGCGGGGCTCTATGGCTACACCTTC	many	TRBV7-2	TRBJ1-2	NA
CASSLRAVYTGELFF	TGTGCCAGCAGTTTACGGGCAGTCTACACCGGGGAGCTGTTTTTT	many	TRBV12-3/TRBV12-4	TRBJ2-2	NA
CATSDPGRANEQFF	TGTGCCACCAGTGACCCGGGCAGGGCAAATGAGCAGTTCTTC	NA	TRBV24-1	TRBJ2-1	NA
CASSPSSKRDNEQFF	TGTGCCAGCAGCCCCTCTAGTAAACGGGACAATGAGCAGTTCTTC	many	TRBV7-7	TRBJ2-1	NA
CASSLMGDSYNEQFF	TGTGCCAGCAGCTTAATGGGGGACTCCTACAATGAGCAGTTCTTC	NA	TRBV7-6	TRBJ2-1	NA
CASSLVGAGSGTDTQYF	TGTGCCAGCAGCTTAGTCGGAGCGGGATCTGGCACAGATACGCAGTATTTT	NA	TRBV7-2	TRBJ2-3	TRBD2
CASSFNNYGYTF	TGTGCCAGCAGCTTTAACAACTATGGCTACACCTTC	many	TRBV7-3	TRBJ1-2	NA
CASSTFIGLKTQYF	TGTGCCAGTAGTACATTCATCGGATTAAAAACGCAGTATTTT	NA	TRBV19	TRBJ2-3	NA
CASSQSDGQRGTQYF	TGTGCCAGCAGCCAGTCGGACGGCCAAAGGGGTACGCAGTATTTT	many	TRBV7-6	TRBJ2-3	NA
CSARDRSSGGVLQFF	TGCAGTGCTAGAGATCGGAGTAGCGGGGGGGTACTTCAGTTCTTC	NA	TRBV20-1	TRBJ2-1	TRBD2
CANSNRDTGELFF	TGTGCCAATTCGAACAGGGACACCGGGGAGCTGTTTTTT	NA	TRBV12-3/TRBV12-4	TRBJ2-2	NA
CSARATGRVYEQYF	TGCAGTGCTAGAGCGACGGGGCGTGTGTACGAGCAGTACTTC	NA	TRBV20-1	TRBJ2-7	NA
CASSLTLVSTDTQYF	TGTGCCAGCAGCTTAACGCTAGTTAGCACAGATACGCAGTATTTT	many	TRBV7-8	TRBJ2-3	NA
CATSESDSYGYTF	TGTGCCACCAGTGAATCGGACAGCTATGGCTACACCTTC	many	TRBV24-1	TRBJ1-2	NA
CASSLRRESAGELFF	TGTGCCAGCAGCTTAAGGCGGGAGAGTGCCGGGGAGCTGTTTTTT	many	TRBV7-9	TRBJ2-2	TRBD2
CASSATPQGTDTQYF	TGCGCCAGCAGCGCGACCCCCCAGGGCACAGATACGCAGTATTTT	NA	TRBV5-1	TRBJ2-3	NA
CASSLVGDSYNEQFF	TGTGCCAGCAGCTTAGTAGGGGATTCCTACAATGAGCAGTTCTTC	NA	TRBV7-6	TRBJ2-1	NA
CSVESGYKNIQYF	TGCAGCGTTGAGTCAGGATACAAAAACATTCAGTACTTC	many	TRBV29-1	TRBJ2-4	NA